This T cell receptor (beta chain) originates from a study of response to subunit inactivated influenza vaccine. Each CDR3 protein gets one entry after TCRdb re-called the RT-PCR reads with MiXCR. The top ten hold 13% of the sample, which has under 550,000 distinct CDR3 sequences, around 7.9% seen once. Whole-study findings and limits: T cells newly recruited by each seasonal influenza vaccination are few, the authors suggested.

At least ten counts were recorded for this clonotype. Its antigen is unknown. CDR1 and CDR2 from the germline V gene are DFQATT and SNEGSKA (reference sequence). V was trimmed by 2 bases and J by 3 bases, leaving 19 bases between them. This CDR3 contains 16 residues. The chain is built from TRBV20-1 and TRBJ1-1, with D perhaps matching TRBD1 (6 bases). The source material was PBMCs from blood, sampled roughly 24 months after vaccination. The clonotype originates from a man aged 50 to 75 who received an inactivated influenza vaccine. CDR3 residues: CSARSGGAGVYTEAFF. Written as DNA, the CDR3 is TGCAGTGCTAGATCTGGGGGCGCGGGGGTGTACACTGAAGCTTTCTTT.